These 25 T cell receptor beta chains were sequenced from one sample in a study of blood T cell repertoires in COVID-19. TCRdb keeps only in-frame clones here, not all; method: immunoSEQ multiplex PCR. Of fewer than 350,000 clones in the sample, 88% were seen once. Sample: peripheral blood. All receptors come from a man aged 18 to 29 with active or convalescent COVID-19.

The chain is built from TRBV14 and TRBJ1-1; D is unclear. The germline V and J ends were trimmed by 2 bases and 4 bases, with 14 bases remaining between them. Germline V lookup: CDR1 SGHDN, CDR2 FVKESK. The CDR3 totals 15 residues. The CDR3 spells CASSQFMEVGTEAFF. Written as DNA, the CDR3 is TGTGCCAGCAGCCAATTCATGGAGGTGGGCACTGAAGCTTTCTTT.

Of note for this clone: One junction end disagrees with the germline gene, perhaps due to a read error. V and J are TRBV5-4 and TRBJ1-5, with a weak D call TRBD1 (6 bases). The CDR3 is 16 amino acids. Per the germline V gene, CDR1 is SGHNT and CDR2 is YYREEE (reference sequence). The CDR3 is CHSGAQGPPKNQPQHF. In DNA form, the CDR3 reads TGCCACTCAGGTGCCCAGGGGCCGCCAAAGAATCAGCCCCAGCATTTT. The full variable domain, in which reference TRBV5-4 and TRBJ1-5 provide the parts outside the CDR3, is ETGVTQSPTHLIKTRGQQVTLRCSSQSGHNTVSWYQQALGQGPQFIFQYYREEENGRGNFPPRFSGLQFPNYSSELNVNALELDDSALYLCHSGAQGPPKNQPQHFGDGTRLSIL.

The rearrangement joins TRBV5-1 to TRBJ2-7; D is perhaps TRBD1 (6 bases). Germline CDR1 and CDR2: SGHRS and YFSETQ. The CDR3 loop spans 15 amino acids. Trimming shortened V by 2 bases and J by 3 bases, and 15 bases separated the two germline ends. In DNA form, the CDR3 reads TGCGCCAGCAGCTTCCGGGACAAGGGATTCTACGAGCAGTACTTC. This encodes CASSFRDKGFYEQYF.

The CDR3 here is CASSAGYTDTQYF. In nucleotides, the CDR3 is TGTGCCAGCAGCGCGGGGTACACAGATACGCAGTATTTT. The V and J genes are TRBV7-2 and TRBJ2-3; TRBD2 might be the D (6 bases). The CDR3 has 13 residues. The germline gives CDR1 SGHTA, CDR2 FQGNSA. The V end was cut by 5 bases, the J end by 2 bases, with 8 bases between. Looking up the rest from reference TRBV7-2 and TRBJ2-3 gives the full variable domain: GAGVSQSPSNKVTEKGKDVELRCDPISGHTALYWYRQSLGQGLEFLIYFQGNSAPDKSGLPSDRFSAERTGGSVSTLTIQRTQQEDSAVYLCASSAGYTDTQYFGPGTRLTVL.

Remarks on this clone: At the DNA level, this CDR3 is encoded by other sequences in the same sample as well. The V and J genes are TRBV13 and TRBJ1-1; D is perhaps TRBD1 (6 bases). The CDR3 spans 14 residues. Germline loops: CDR1 PRHDT, CDR2 FYEKMQ (reference sequence). Between the trimmed V and J ends, which lost 0 bases and 1 base, there was a span of 6 bases. The CDR3 sequence: CASSLGRGNTEAFF. CDR3 nucleotides: TGTGCCAGCAGCTTAGGCAGGGGGAACACTGAAGCTTTCTTT.

CDR3 amino acids: CASSPSRAGSSTDTQYF. The CDR3 bases are TGTGCCAGCAGCCCCTCCCGAGCAGGGTCTAGCACAGATACGCAGTATTTT. V and J are TRBV3-1 (or the pseudogene TRBV3-2) and TRBJ2-3; D possibly corresponds to TRBD1 (5 bases). Trimming shortened V by 4 bases and J by 0 bases, and 17 bases separated the two germline ends. CDR3 length equals 17 residues. CDR1 is LGHDT, CDR2 YNNKEL, per germline (reference sequence).

The chain is built from TRBV27 and TRBJ1-6; D possibly corresponds to TRBD1 (6 bases). The CDR3 spans 15 residues. Per the germline V gene, CDR1 is MNHEY and CDR2 is SMNVEV (reference sequence). V dropped 3 bases and J dropped 5 bases, with 11 bases sitting between them. The CDR3 DNA is TGTGCCAGCAGTTTCGACAGGTGGGATAATTCACCCCTCCACTTT. Translation gives CASSFDRWDNSPLHF.

This chain joins TRBV21-1 and TRBJ2-5; TRBD2 is the table's D call and was not checked against the DNA. TRBV21-1 is assigned pseudogene status. This CDR3 spans 17 amino acids. The CDR3 DNA sequence: TGTGCCAGCAGCAAAGCGCCGAGGGCTCAATACCAAGAGACCCAGTACTTC. It specifies CASSKAPRAQYQETQYF.

This clone came up once. The chain employs TRBV11-3 and TRBJ2-1; 7 nucleotides match TRBD2. The CDR3 totals 15 residues. Germline CDR1 reads SGHNT; CDR2 reads YENEEA. The ends lost 3 bases at V and 5 bases at J; junction bases unmatched: 7. The CDR3 loop reads CASSLLASGNNEQFF. The DNA of the CDR3 is TGTGCCAGCAGCTTGCTGGCTAGCGGAAACAATGAGCAGTTCTTC. The whole variable domain, filled in from reference TRBV11-3 and TRBJ2-1, reads EAGVVQSPRYKIIEKKQPVAFWCNPISGHNTLYWYLQNLGQGPELLIRYENEEAVDDSQLPKDRFSAERLKGVDSTLKIQPAELGDSAVYLCASSLLASGNNEQFFGPGTRLTVL.

The rearrangement uses TRBV7-2 and TRBJ2-3, with D unresolved. CDR3 size: 13 residues. V lost 4 bases and J lost 2, with 7 bases in between. The V gene's germline CDR1 is SGHTA and CDR2 FQGNSA. This CDR3 is CASSSTPTDTQYF. The CDR3 nucleotides read TGTGCCAGCAGCTCGACTCCCACAGATACGCAGTATTTT.

The chain is built from TRBV19 and TRBJ1-5; D perhaps matches TRBD1 (5 bases). Per germline, CDR1 LNHDA and CDR2 SQIVND (reference sequence). Trimming removed 6 bases at V and 3 bases at J, with 18 bases between. There are 16 residues in the CDR3. CDR3 DNA: TGTGCCAGTAGGATCTTCTCTACAGGATACAATCAGCCCCAGCATTTT. As protein: CASRIFSTGYNQPQHF.

The chain is built from TRBV6-6 and TRBJ2-1; TRBD2 matches 13 bases. This CDR3 is built from 15 residues. With V trimmed by 8 bases and J by 2 bases, 3 bases remained unmatched. The germline CDR1 and CDR2 sequences are MNHNY and SVGAGI (reference sequence). CDR3 sequence reads: CASYGTSGTYNEQFF. CDR3 coding DNA: TGTGCCAGCTACGGGACTAGCGGGACCTACAATGAGCAGTTCTTC.

The chain joins TRBV9 to TRBJ1-4; TRBD1 aligns across 8 bases. In germline, CDR1 is SGDLS, CDR2 YYNGEE. V gave up 4 bases and J gave up 7 bases; unmatched junction bases: 9. The CDR3 sequence is 15 residues long. This CDR3 reads CASSPRQGLSEKLFF. Here the CDR3 DNA reads TGTGCCAGCAGCCCCCGACAGGGGTTAAGTGAAAAACTGTTTTTT. The full variable domain, in which reference TRBV9 and TRBJ1-4 provide the parts outside the CDR3, is DSGVTQTPKHLITATGQRVTLRCSPRSGDLSVYWYQQSLDQGLQFLIQYYNGEERAKGNILERFSAQQFPDLHSELNLSSLELGDSALYFCASSPRQGLSEKLFFGSGTQLSVL.

V and J are TRBV12-5 and TRBJ1-6, with TRBD1 identical over 9 bases. V shed 0 bases and J 11 bases; nucleotides not matched to a gene: 5. Germline V lookup: CDR1 LGHNT, CDR2 FRNRAP. The CDR3 spans 15 residues. The CDR3: CASGLVGQGRPPLHF. The CDR3 coding sequence is TGTGCTAGTGGTTTGGTGGGACAGGGTAGGCCACCCCTCCACTTT.

CDR3 loop: CASSQENGAYEQYF. The CDR3 region has the DNA TGTGCCAGCAGCCAAGAAAACGGAGCCTACGAGCAGTACTTC. This rearrangement joins TRBV11-3 to TRBJ2-7, with D unclear. This CDR3 is built from 14 residues. From germline, CDR1 is SGHNT and CDR2 YENEEA. The V end was cut by 5 bases, the J end by 2 bases, with 13 bases between.

This chain joins TRBV4-3 and TRBJ2-1; 10 bases are shared with TRBD2. Germline V gene lookup returns CDR1 LGHNA and CDR2 YSLEER. There are 19 residues in the CDR3. The J segment lost 0 bases and the V segment lost 4 bases, leaving 12 bases of the junction unmatched. The CDR3 loop is CASSRSRIAGGSSYNEQFF. The CDR3 DNA reads as TGCGCCAGCAGCCGGTCAAGAATAGCGGGGGGTAGCTCCTACAATGAGCAGTTCTTC.

This clone was seen only once. The chain employs TRBV4-1 and TRBJ2-4; D gene ambiguous. CDR1 is MGHRA, CDR2 YSYEKL, per germline. The CDR3 length is 17 residues. V was cut by 1 base and J by 1 base, with 14 bases left in between. CDR3 sequence reads: CASSQVFAFQAKNIQYF. Here the CDR3 DNA reads TGCGCCAGCAGCCAAGTGTTTGCTTTCCAGGCCAAAAACATTCAGTACTTC.

The genes are TRBV19 and TRBJ2-1; the D gene is possibly TRBD1 (7 bases). This CDR3 comprises 17 residues. Germline V lookup: CDR1 LNHDA, CDR2 SQIVND (reference sequence). V was trimmed by 0 bases and J by 7 bases, leaving 19 bases between them. CDR3 sequence reads: CASSIEGVRGVRNEQFF. Here the CDR3 DNA reads TGTGCCAGTAGTATAGAGGGCGTCAGGGGGGTTAGGAATGAGCAGTTCTTC.

The chain recombines TRBV7-9 with TRBJ2-7; no definite D call. Per germline, CDR1 SEHNR and CDR2 FQNEAQ (reference sequence). The V and J ends lost 0 bases and 1 base respectively, with 4 bases between them. This CDR3 is built from 13 residues. CDR3 bases: TGTGCCAGCAGCTTAGCACAATCCTACGAGCAGTACTTC. This codes for CASSLAQSYEQYF.

The V gene is TRBV19, the J gene TRBJ1-2, with 7 bases fitting TRBD1. V lost 1 base, J lost 3 bases, and 5 bases stayed unmatched. This CDR3 is built from 15 residues. From germline, CDR1 is LNHDA and CDR2 SQIVND (reference sequence). In nucleotides, the CDR3 is TGTGCCAGTAGTATAGGTTTCGGACAGGACTATGGCTACACCTTC. This codes for CASSIGFGQDYGYTF.

This chain connects TRBV4-3 to TRBJ2-1; TRBD2 matches at 11 bases. CDR3 length: 17 residues. V was pared by 3 bases and J by 1 base, with 5 bases of the junction left unmatched. Germline-derived CDR1 and CDR2 are LGHNA and YSLEER. CDR3 residues: CASSQGVAGGSYNEQFF. DNA of the CDR3: TGCGCCAGCAGCCAGGGGGTAGCGGGGGGGTCCTACAATGAGCAGTTCTTC.

V is TRBV6-1 and J is TRBJ2-7; 11 bases fit TRBD2. CDR3 size: 16 residues. Germline CDR1 and CDR2: MNHNS and SASEGT. The trim removed 4 bases at V and 5 bases at J, leaving 10 bases unmatched. DNA of the CDR3: TGTGCCAGCAGTGCAGAAATAGCGGGGGGGCCCCACGAGCAGTACTTC. It codes for CASSAEIAGGPHEQYF.

This CDR3 reads CASSYSNGGRGYEQYF. The CDR3 region has the DNA TGTGCCAGCAGTTACTCGAATGGGGGGAGGGGATACGAGCAGTACTTC. The chain joins TRBV6-6 to TRBJ2-7; 7 bases match TRBD2. Germline CDR1 reads MNHNY; CDR2 reads SVGAGI (reference sequence). This CDR3 comprises 16 residues. The junction had 9 bases not matched to a gene; V was cut back by 0 bases and J by 4 bases.

The rearrangement links TRBV11-2 to TRBJ1-1, with D possibly matching TRBD1 (6 bases). V shed 5 bases and J shed 10 bases, with 17 bases lying between them. This CDR3 has 13 residues. The germline V gene has CDR1 SGHAT and CDR2 FQNNGV. The CDR3 coding sequence is TGTGCCAGCAGCCAATTCCAGGGCAGGGGAGCTTTCTTT. It yields the protein CASSQFQGRGAFF. The full variable domain, rest sourced from reference TRBV11-2 and TRBJ1-1, is EAGVAQSPRYKIIEKRQSVAFWCNPISGHATLYWYQQILGQGPKLLIQFQNNGVVDDSQLPKDRFSAERLKGVDSTLKIQPAKLEDSAVYLCASSQFQGRGAFFGQGTRLTVV.

The CDR3 nucleotides are TGTGCCAGCAGTCCCTTGGGCATTCAGCCCCAGCATTTT. Translating gives CASSPLGIQPQHF. V and J are TRBV12-3 or TRBV12-4 and TRBJ1-5; D call uncertain. V lost 5 bases and J lost 6, with 11 bases in between. The CDR3 consists of 13 residues.